This TCR beta chain was documented in a study of T cells in Graves' hyperthyroidism and ophthalmopathy (dated by TCRdb to about 2019). For context, the study as a whole: Peripheral blood was collected at initial diagnosis, before any treatment. TCR V-J signatures able to tell the groups apart were searched for in a discovery cohort of approximately 95 patients, of whom approximately 40 had Graves' ophthalmopathy and more than 55 had stable Graves' hyperthyroidism. Prospective prediction of ophthalmopathy was tested in an independent validation cohort consisting of roughly 20 hyperthyroidism patients and approximately 16 patients who later progressed to ophthalmopathy. The approximately 95 discovery patients were divided at random into training and test sets in a 7:3 ratio. In addition, the study compared T-cell repertoires in thyroid tissue and in blood from several Graves' hyperthyroidism patients. After blood sampling, hyperthyroidism patients were treated with methimazole at a starting dose of 30 mg daily, and ophthalmopathy patients were treated with high-dose intravenous methylprednisolone. TCR Vbeta CDR3 sequencing of 140 or so peripheral blood samples (around 45 ophthalmopathy, about 74 hyperthyroidism and 17 progressor patients) is reported in the paper.

Study-wide conclusions, independent of this receptor: In cross-validation, a model built on a 13 V-J signature told ophthalmopathy apart from stable hyperthyroidism with under 90% sensitivity and approximately 81% specificity, and in testing the same model reached 80%/75%. Most expanded thyroid clonotypes (frequency above 0.001) were also detected in blood, suggesting blood repertoires may reflect thyroid immune responses. In validation, the model predicted progression to ophthalmopathy with around 71% sensitivity and 72% to 75% specificity, a median of around 6.6 months before onset. Sample size was not statistically predetermined, and investigators were not blinded to group allocation.

Moderately to severely active disease, a Clinical Activity Score of at least 3, a NOSPECS grade of at least 4, and a duration under 3 months were present in ophthalmopathy patients. Exclusion was applied to patients with uncontrolled infections, other autoimmune diseases, pregnancy or lactation. Diagnoses were based on clinical symptoms, serum thyroxine and TRAb, thyroid ultrasound and orbital computed tomography. PBMCs were isolated from more than 9 ml of fresh peripheral blood by Ficoll-Paque density gradient centrifugation. Total RNA was extracted using Trizol reagent, and RNA quality was assessed on an Agilent 2100 Bioanalyzer. TCR beta CDR3 regions were amplified from RNA transcripts. The TCR CDR3 was subjected to a first round of RT-PCR using the HTBI primer set and the Qiagen OneStep RT-PCR kit. The libraries were constructed in a second round of multiplex PCR and then size-selected and purified. Sequencing of the libraries was done on an Illumina HiSeq2000 using paired-end 100 bp reads. The source study handled its data this way. SOAPnuke was used to process the raw data, throwing out any read that contained adapters or uncalled bases, had a mean Phred below 15, or lacked an exact constant-primer or identifier match. High-quality paired reads were merged using COPE v1.2.5, and each unique nucleotide sequence was defined as a clonotype. Clonotypes were aligned to IMGT TRBV, TRBD and TRBJ reference segments using MiTCR v1.1. The analysis included only V-J combinations with a frequency above 0.0001, which together covered over 98% of the repertoires. The TCS score was defined as F50 (clonal expansion) divided by E x V (chaos), with BLOSUM62-based TCRdist calculated between CDR3 peptides within each V-J. Welch's t-statistics and random forest reduced several hundred V-J features to about 13, which were used in a naive Bayes classifier (R e1071). The public reads were reprocessed in TCRdb via fastp at Q25 and MiXCR, keeping in-frame beta chains. Records with the same CDR3 protein are collapsed into one entry carrying the most frequent genes and DNA. For this entry, the V and J calls and clone size follow TCRdb and not the study's own pipeline. Counted in this sample were around 620,000 distinct CDR3 sequences; 14% of them appeared once. The top ten hold approximately 6.4% of the sample.

A word on this clonotype: It lacks a known antigen. One base away there is no much larger clone; base qualities are not given.

The germline V gene encodes CDR1 ENHRY and CDR2 SYGVKD. Trimming removed 6 bases from V and 1 base from J, leaving 16 bases between the germline ends. The CDR3 contains 16 residues, cysteine and phenylalanine counted. Of all the DNA, just the CDR3 is kept, 48 bases in frame from base 1. Sequenced material: blood. Here the chain combines TRBV10-3 and TRBJ1-3, with the D gene uncertain. This receptor was identified in a woman aged 18-35 years with Graves' ophthalmopathy. The sequenced DNA is TGTGCCATCAGGTACGACAAGGAGCCTTCTGGAAACACCATATATTTT. Translated, this gives CAIRYDKEPSGNTIYF.